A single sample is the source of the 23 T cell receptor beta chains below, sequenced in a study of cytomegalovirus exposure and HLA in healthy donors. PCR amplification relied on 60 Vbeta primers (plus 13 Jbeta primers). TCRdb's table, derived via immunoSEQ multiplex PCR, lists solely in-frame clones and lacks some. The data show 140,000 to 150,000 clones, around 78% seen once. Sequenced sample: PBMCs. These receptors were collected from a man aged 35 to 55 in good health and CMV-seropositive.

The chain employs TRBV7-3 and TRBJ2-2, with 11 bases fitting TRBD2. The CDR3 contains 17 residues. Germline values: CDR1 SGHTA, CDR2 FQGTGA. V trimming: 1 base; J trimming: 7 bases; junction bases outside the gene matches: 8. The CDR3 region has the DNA TGTGCCAGCAGCTTAATTTTAGCGGGAGGGCCCGACGGGGAGCTGTTTTTT. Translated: CASSLILAGGPDGELFF.

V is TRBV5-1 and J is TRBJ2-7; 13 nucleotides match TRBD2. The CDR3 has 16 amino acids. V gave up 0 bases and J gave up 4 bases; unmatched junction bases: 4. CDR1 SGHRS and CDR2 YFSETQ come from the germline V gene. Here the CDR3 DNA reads TGCGCCAGCAGCTTGGCTAGGACTAGCGGGAGTTACGAGCAGTACTTC. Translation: CASSLARTSGSYEQYF.

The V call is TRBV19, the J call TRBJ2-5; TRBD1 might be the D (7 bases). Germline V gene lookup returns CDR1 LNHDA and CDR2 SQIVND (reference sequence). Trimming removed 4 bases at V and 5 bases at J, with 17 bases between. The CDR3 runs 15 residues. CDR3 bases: TGTGCCAGTAGTACCCCGACAGGGACTGGCGAGACCCAGTACTTC. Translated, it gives CASSTPTGTGETQYF.

The CDR3 reads CASSLTGGWTDTQYF. In DNA, the CDR3 is TGCGCCAGCAGCTTGACAGGGGGCTGGACAGATACGCAGTATTTT. The J gene is TRBJ2-3, the V gene TRBV5-1; TRBD1 matches at 9 bases. The CDR3 is 15 residues long. Trimming at V came to 1 base and at J to 3 bases, leaving 3 bases not matched to a gene. Germline CDR1 reads SGHRS; CDR2 reads YFSETQ.

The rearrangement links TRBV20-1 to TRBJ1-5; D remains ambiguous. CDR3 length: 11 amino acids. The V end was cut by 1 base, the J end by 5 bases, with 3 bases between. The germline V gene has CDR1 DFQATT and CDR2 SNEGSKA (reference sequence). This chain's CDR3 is CSARGDQPQHF. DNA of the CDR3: TGCAGTGCTAGAGGAGATCAGCCCCAGCATTTT.

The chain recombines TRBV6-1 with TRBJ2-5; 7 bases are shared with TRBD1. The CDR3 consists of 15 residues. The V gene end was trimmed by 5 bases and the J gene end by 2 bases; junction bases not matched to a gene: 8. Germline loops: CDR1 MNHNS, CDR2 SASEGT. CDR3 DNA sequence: TGTGCCAGCAGTCCAGCACAGGGGCGGCAAGAGACCCAGTACTTC. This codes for CASSPAQGRQETQYF.

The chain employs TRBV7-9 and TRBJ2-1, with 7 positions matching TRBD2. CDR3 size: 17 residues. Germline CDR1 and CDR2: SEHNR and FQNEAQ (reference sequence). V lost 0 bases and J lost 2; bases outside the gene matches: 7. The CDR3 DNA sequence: TGTGCCAGCAGCTTAGCAGAAGGCGGGAGACCCTACAATGAGCAGTTCTTC. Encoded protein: CASSLAEGGRPYNEQFF. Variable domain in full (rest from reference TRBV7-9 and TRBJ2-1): DTGVSQNPRHKITKRGQNVTFRCDPISEHNRLYWYRQTLGQGPEFLTYFQNEAQLEKSRLLSDRFSAERPKGSFSTLEIQRTEQGDSAMYLCASSLAEGGRPYNEQFFGPGTRLTVL.

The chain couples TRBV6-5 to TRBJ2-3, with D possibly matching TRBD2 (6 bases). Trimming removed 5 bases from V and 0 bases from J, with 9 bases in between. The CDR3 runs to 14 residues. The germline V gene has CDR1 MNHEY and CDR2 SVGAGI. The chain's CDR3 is CASSTGTSTDTQYF. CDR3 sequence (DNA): TGTGCCAGCAGTACGGGGACTAGCACAGATACGCAGTATTTT.

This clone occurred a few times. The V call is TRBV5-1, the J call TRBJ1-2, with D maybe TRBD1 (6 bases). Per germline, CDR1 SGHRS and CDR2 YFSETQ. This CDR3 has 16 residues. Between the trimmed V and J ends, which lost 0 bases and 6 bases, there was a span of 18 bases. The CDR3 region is CASSLDPQGMLDGYTF. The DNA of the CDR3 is TGCGCCAGCAGCTTGGACCCTCAGGGGATGCTTGATGGCTACACCTTC.

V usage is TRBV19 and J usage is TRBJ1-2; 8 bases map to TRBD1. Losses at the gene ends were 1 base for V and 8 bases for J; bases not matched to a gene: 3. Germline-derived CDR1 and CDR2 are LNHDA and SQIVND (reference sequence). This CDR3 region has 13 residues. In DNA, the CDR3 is TGTGCCAGTAGTATAGGGACAGGGCAAGGCTACACCTTC. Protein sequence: CASSIGTGQGYTF.

In DNA, the CDR3 is TGTGCCAGCTCACCACCGGCAGGGATGAACACTGAAGCTTTCTTT. Its translation is CASSPPAGMNTEAFF. V and J are TRBV18 and TRBJ1-1; tentative D call: TRBD1 (5 bases). Germline values: CDR1 KGHSH, CDR2 LQKENI. V shed 0 bases and J shed 0 bases, with 8 bases lying between them. This CDR3 contains 15 residues. Full variable domain (missing parts from reference TRBV18 and TRBJ1-1): NAGVMQNPRHLVRRRGQEARLRCSPMKGHSHVYWYRQLPEEGLKFMVYLQKENIIDESGMPKERFSAEFPKEGPSILRIQQVVRGDSAAYFCASSPPAGMNTEAFFGQGTRLTVV.

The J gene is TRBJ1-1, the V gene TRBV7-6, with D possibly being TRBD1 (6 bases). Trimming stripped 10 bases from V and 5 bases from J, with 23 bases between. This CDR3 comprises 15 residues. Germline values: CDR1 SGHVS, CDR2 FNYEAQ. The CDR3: CATQELQGVRTEAFF. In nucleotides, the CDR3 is TGTGCCACTCAGGAATTACAGGGAGTTCGGACTGAAGCTTTCTTT.

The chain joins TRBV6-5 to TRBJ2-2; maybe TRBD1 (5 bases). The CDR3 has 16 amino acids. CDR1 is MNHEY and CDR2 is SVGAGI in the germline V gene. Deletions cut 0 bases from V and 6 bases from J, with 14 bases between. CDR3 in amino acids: CASSYSPAGSAGELFF. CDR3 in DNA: TGTGCCAGCAGTTACTCTCCGGCAGGGTCGGCCGGGGAGCTGTTTTTT.

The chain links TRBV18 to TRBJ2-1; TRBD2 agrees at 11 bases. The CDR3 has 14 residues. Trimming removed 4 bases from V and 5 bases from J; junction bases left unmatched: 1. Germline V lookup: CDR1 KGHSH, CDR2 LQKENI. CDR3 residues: CASSLAGGNNEQFF. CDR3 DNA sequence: TGTGCCAGCTCACTAGCGGGAGGGAACAATGAGCAGTTCTTC.

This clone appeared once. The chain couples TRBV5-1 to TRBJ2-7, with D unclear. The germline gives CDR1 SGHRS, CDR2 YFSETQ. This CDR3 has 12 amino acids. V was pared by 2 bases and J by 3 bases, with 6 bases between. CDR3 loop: CASSFLGYEQYF. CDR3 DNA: TGCGCCAGCAGCTTTCTAGGCTACGAGCAGTACTTC.

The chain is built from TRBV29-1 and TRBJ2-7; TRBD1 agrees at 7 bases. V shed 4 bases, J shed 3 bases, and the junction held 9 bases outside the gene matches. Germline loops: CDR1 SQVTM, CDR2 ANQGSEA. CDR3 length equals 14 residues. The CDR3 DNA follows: TGCAGCGTTGGGAGTGGGACAGCCCTCTACGAGCAGTACTTC. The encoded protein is CSVGSGTALYEQYF.

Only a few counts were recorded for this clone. This CDR3 is CATSRAGGDNSPLHF. CDR3 nucleotide sequence: TGTGCCACCAGCAGAGCCGGGGGTGATAATTCACCCCTCCACTTT. V gene TRBV15 combines with J gene TRBJ1-6; TRBD1 might be the D (5 bases). The CDR3 contains 15 residues. In germline, CDR1 is LNHNV, CDR2 YYDKDF (reference sequence). With 1 base removed from V and 5 bases from J, the gap between germline ends came to 9 bases.

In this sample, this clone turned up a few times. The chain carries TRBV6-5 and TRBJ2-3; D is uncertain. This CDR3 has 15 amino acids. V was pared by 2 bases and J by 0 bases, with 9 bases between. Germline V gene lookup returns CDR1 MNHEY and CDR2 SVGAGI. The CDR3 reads CASSYRQTSTDTQYF. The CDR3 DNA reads TGTGCCAGCAGTTACCGCCAGACTAGCACAGATACGCAGTATTTT.

The chain's CDR3 is CAISQQVTQPQHF. CDR3 DNA sequence: TGTGCCATCAGTCAACAGGTTACTCAGCCCCAGCATTTT. The chain has TRBV10-3 and TRBJ1-5; D is perhaps TRBD1 (5 bases). The CDR3 is 13 amino acids. V was shortened by 5 bases and J by 6 bases, with 11 bases between the two germline ends. Germline CDR1 reads ENHRY; CDR2 reads SYGVKD.

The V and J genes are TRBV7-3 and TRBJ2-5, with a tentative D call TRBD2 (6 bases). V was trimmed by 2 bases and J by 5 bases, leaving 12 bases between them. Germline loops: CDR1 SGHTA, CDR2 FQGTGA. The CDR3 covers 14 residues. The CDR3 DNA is TGTGCCAGCAGCTTAGGAGGGCTTAGGGAGACCCAGTACTTC. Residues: CASSLGGLRETQYF.

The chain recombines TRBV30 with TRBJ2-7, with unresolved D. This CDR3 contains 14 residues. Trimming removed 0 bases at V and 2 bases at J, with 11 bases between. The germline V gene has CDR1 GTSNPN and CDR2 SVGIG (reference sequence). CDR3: CAWSVHNLPYEQYF. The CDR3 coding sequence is TGTGCCTGGAGTGTACATAACCTGCCCTACGAGCAGTACTTC.

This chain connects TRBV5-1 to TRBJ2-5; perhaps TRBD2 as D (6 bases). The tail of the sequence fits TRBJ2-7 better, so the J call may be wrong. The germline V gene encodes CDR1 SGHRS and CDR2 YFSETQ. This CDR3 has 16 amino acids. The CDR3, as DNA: TGCGCCAGCAGCCCACTGGGGGAGGCTACGACCTACGAGCAGTACTTC. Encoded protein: CASSPLGEATTYEQYF.

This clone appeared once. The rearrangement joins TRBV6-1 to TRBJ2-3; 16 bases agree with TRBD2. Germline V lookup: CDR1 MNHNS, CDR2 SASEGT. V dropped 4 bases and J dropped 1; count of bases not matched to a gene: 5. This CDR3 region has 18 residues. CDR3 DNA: TGTGCCAGCAGTGGCGGGACTAGCGGGAGGGCCCGCACAGATACGCAGTATTTT. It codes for CASSGGTSGRARTDTQYF.